The 20 T cell receptor beta chains below were found in one sample sequenced in a study of T cell changes during pregnancy in multiple sclerosis. The table came from immunoSEQ multiplex PCR; TCRdb's copy has only in-frame clones and leaves some out. The data show approximately 51,000 clones, approximately 94% seen once. Specimen: CD4+ T cells from peripheral blood mononuclear cells, collected in the second trimester of pregnancy. Receptors originate from a female donor with multiple sclerosis, enrolled in a pregnancy study.

J is TRBJ1-4 and V is TRBV7-2, with D perhaps TRBD1 (5 bases). The V end lost 6 bases, the J end lost 7 bases, and 18 bases lay between the germline ends. Germline V gene data show CDR1 as SGHTA and CDR2 as FQGNSA. The length of the CDR3 is 15 residues. The DNA of the CDR3 is TGTGCCAGCAGGAAGGGGCCGACAACGACTGAAAAACTGTTTTTT. Translation gives CASRKGPTTTEKLFF.

The rearrangement joins TRBV30 to TRBJ1-6; no clear D. CDR3 length: 12 residues. The germline V gene has CDR1 GTSNPN and CDR2 SVGIG (reference sequence). Trimming removed 4 bases at V and 8 bases at J, with 9 bases between. CDR3 DNA sequence: TGTGCCTGGAAATCGGTGGATTCACCCCTCCACTTT. This encodes CAWKSVDSPLHF.

The chain has TRBV19 and TRBJ2-5; 8 bases are a match to TRBD1. The CDR3 has 13 amino acids. Germline V gives CDR1 LNHDA, CDR2 SQIVND (reference sequence). Trimming cost V 6 bases and J 3 bases; bases outside gene matches: 3. Written as DNA, the CDR3 is TGTGCCAGTAGAACGACAGGGGAAGAGACCCAGTACTTC. Translation gives CASRTTGEETQYF.

This chain uses TRBV6-4 with TRBJ2-2, with 8 bases matching TRBD2. The CDR3 runs to 14 residues. V trimming: 8 bases; J trimming: 4 bases; junction bases outside the gene matches: 6. Germline CDR1 reads MRHNA; CDR2 reads SNTAGT. CDR3 DNA sequence: TGTGCCAGCGCGGGGGGACCAGGCACCGGGGAGCTGTTTTTT. Translation gives CASAGGPGTGELFF.

The rearrangement uses TRBV7-3 and TRBJ2-3, with D uncertain. Germline CDR1 SGHTA, CDR2 FQGTGA. V dropped 1 base and J dropped 7 bases, with 12 bases sitting between them. This CDR3 spans 14 amino acids. The CDR3 sequence: CASSLNSVVNTQYF. The CDR3 DNA reads TGTGCCAGCAGCTTAAACTCTGTGGTAAATACGCAGTATTTT.

This chain connects TRBV7-2 to TRBJ1-2; D might be TRBD1 (5 bases). Trimming removed 3 bases from V and 8 bases from J, with 16 bases in between. Germline CDR1 SGHTA, CDR2 FQGNSA. The CDR3 runs to 14 residues. The CDR3 spells CASSFSHGDWGYTF. In DNA form, the CDR3 reads TGTGCCAGCAGCTTTTCCCACGGGGACTGGGGCTACACCTTC.

A word on this clone: The same CDR3 arises from other DNA sequences in this sample as well. The chain joins TRBV10-3 to TRBJ2-2; 7 nucleotides align to TRBD2. The V segment lost 6 bases and the J segment 1 base; nucleotides outside the gene matches: 2. Germline CDR1 reads ENHRY; CDR2 reads SYGVKD. The CDR3 is made up of 14 amino acids. The CDR3 is CAISPGGNTGELFF. The CDR3 region has the DNA TGTGCCATCAGCCCGGGAGGGAACACCGGGGAGCTGTTTTTT.

J is TRBJ1-4 and V is TRBV7-9; TRBD1 might be the D (5 bases). Trimming removed 1 base from V and 8 bases from J, with 11 bases in between. Germline CDR1 is SEHNR and CDR2 is FQNEAQ (reference sequence). CDR3 size: 14 residues. This chain's CDR3 is CASSLGGGGEKLFF. The CDR3 DNA is TGTGCCAGCAGCTTAGGCGGGGGGGGAGAAAAACTGTTTTTT.

The genes are TRBV7-9 and TRBJ2-1; weak D call: TRBD1 (5 bases). The CDR3 is made up of 14 amino acids. Germline loops: CDR1 SEHNR, CDR2 FQNEAQ (reference sequence). V dropped 6 bases and J dropped 4 bases, with 13 bases sitting between them. The CDR3, as DNA: TGTGCCAGCAGAATGACAGATAATTACAATGAGCAGTTCTTC. It is translated as CASRMTDNYNEQFF.

V is TRBV28 and J is TRBJ1-5; 9 nucleotides align to TRBD1. The ends lost 4 bases at V and 6 bases at J; junction bases unmatched: 7. Germline-derived CDR1 and CDR2 are MDHEN and SYDVKM. The CDR3 covers 15 residues. In nucleotides, the CDR3 is TGTGCCAGCAGTTCCGACAGGGGGTACGTTCAGCCCCAGCATTTT. It is translated as CASSSDRGYVQPQHF. The full variable domain, rest sourced from reference TRBV28 and TRBJ1-5, is DVKVTQSSRYLVKRTGEKVFLECVQDMDHENMFWYRQDPGLGLRLIYFSYDVKMKEKGDIPEGYSVSREKKERFSLILESASTNQTSMYLCASSSDRGYVQPQHFGDGTRLSIL.

CDR3 coding DNA: TGTGCCAGCAGCTCCTCGACAGGGAAGTACTTC. Translated, it gives CASSSSTGKYF. V gene TRBV5-4 combines with J gene TRBJ2-7; TRBD1 agrees at 7 bases. V lost 3 bases and J lost 11; bases outside the gene matches: 5. This CDR3 has 11 amino acids. Germline CDR1 SGHNT, CDR2 YYREEE (reference sequence). Filled out from reference TRBV5-4 and TRBJ2-7, the complete variable domain reads ETGVTQSPTHLIKTRGQQVTLRCSSQSGHNTVSWYQQALGQGPQFIFQYYREEENGRGNFPPRFSGLQFPNYSSELNVNALELDDSALYLCASSSSTGKYFGPGTRLTVT.

The chain employs TRBV9 and TRBJ1-1; D is unclear. Germline values: CDR1 SGDLS, CDR2 YYNGEE. The ends were cut back, 2 bases at V and 3 bases at J, with 8 bases in the middle. This CDR3 spans 13 amino acids. DNA of the CDR3: TGTGCCAGCAGCGTGACTCGAGACACTGAAGCTTTCTTT. Its translation: CASSVTRDTEAFF.

The J gene is TRBJ2-1, the V gene TRBV20-1, with D possibly TRBD1 on 5 matching bases. The CDR3 has 11 amino acids. V lost 5 bases, J lost 7 bases, and 9 bases lay in between. Germline V lookup: CDR1 DFQATT, CDR2 SNEGSKA (reference sequence). CDR3 sequence: CSAGALNEQFF. In DNA, the CDR3 is TGCAGTGCTGGGGCCTTGAATGAGCAGTTCTTC.

The chain links TRBV7-2 to TRBJ1-4, with TRBD1 matching over 8 bases. V was clipped by 0 bases and J by 7 bases; unmatched bases: 13. Germline V gene lookup returns CDR1 SGHTA and CDR2 FQGNSA. CDR3 length: 18 residues. CDR3: CASSLAYGQGKIREKLFF. The CDR3 nucleotides are TGTGCCAGCAGCTTAGCCTATGGACAGGGAAAGATTCGTGAAAAACTGTTTTTT.

This CDR3 is CGTGDYSGANVLTF. The DNA of the CDR3 is TGTGGAACCGGCGACTACTCTGGGGCCAACGTCCTGACTTTC. The rearrangement links TRBV10-3 to TRBJ2-6; maybe TRBD2 (5 bases). The CDR3 runs to 14 residues. Germline assignment: CDR1 ENHRY and CDR2 SYGVKD.

This chain joins TRBV4-1 and TRBJ1-6; 7 bases map to TRBD1. V lost 4 bases, J lost 6 bases, and 3 bases stayed unmatched. This CDR3 contains 14 residues. CDR1 and CDR2 (germline): MGHRA, YSYEKL. The CDR3: CASSPTGSNSPLHF. As DNA, the CDR3 is TGCGCCAGCAGCCCGACAGGGTCTAATTCACCCCTCCACTTT.

The chain employs TRBV5-6 and TRBJ2-7; 8 bases are shared with TRBD1. The V segment lost 4 bases and the J segment 8 bases; nucleotides outside the gene matches: 11. This CDR3 spans 14 amino acids. The germline CDR1 and CDR2 sequences are SGHDT and YYEEEE. DNA for the CDR3: TGTGCCAGCAGCGAACGACGGCCAGGGGGCAAGCAGTACTTC. Amino acids: CASSERRPGGKQYF.

The rearrangement joins TRBV18 to TRBJ1-3, with D unclear. Germline V gives CDR1 KGHSH, CDR2 LQKENI. The CDR3 spans 16 residues. Deletions cut 3 bases from V and 3 bases from J, with 15 bases between. Written as DNA, the CDR3 is TGTGCCAGCTCACCCCCAGGCGGGTCTGGTGGAAACACCATATATTTT. Translating gives CASSPPGGSGGNTIYF.

This rearrangement joins TRBV10-3 to TRBJ1-5; D gene ambiguous. The ends were cut back, 3 bases at V and 10 bases at J, with 10 bases in the middle. In germline, CDR1 is ENHRY, CDR2 SYGVKD. This CDR3 spans 12 amino acids. The CDR3 region is CAISDEGRPQHF. The CDR3 DNA sequence: TGTGCCATCAGTGACGAAGGGAGACCCCAGCATTTT.

V usage is TRBV11-3 and J usage is TRBJ2-2; 9 nucleotides agree with TRBD1. J lost 5 bases, V lost 7 bases, and 5 bases had no gene match. The germline V gene has CDR1 SGHNT and CDR2 YENEEA. CDR3 size: 14 residues. The DNA for the CDR3 is TGTGCCAGCACAGGGACAGGGAAAACCGGGGAGCTGTTTTTT. This sequence encodes CASTGTGKTGELFF.